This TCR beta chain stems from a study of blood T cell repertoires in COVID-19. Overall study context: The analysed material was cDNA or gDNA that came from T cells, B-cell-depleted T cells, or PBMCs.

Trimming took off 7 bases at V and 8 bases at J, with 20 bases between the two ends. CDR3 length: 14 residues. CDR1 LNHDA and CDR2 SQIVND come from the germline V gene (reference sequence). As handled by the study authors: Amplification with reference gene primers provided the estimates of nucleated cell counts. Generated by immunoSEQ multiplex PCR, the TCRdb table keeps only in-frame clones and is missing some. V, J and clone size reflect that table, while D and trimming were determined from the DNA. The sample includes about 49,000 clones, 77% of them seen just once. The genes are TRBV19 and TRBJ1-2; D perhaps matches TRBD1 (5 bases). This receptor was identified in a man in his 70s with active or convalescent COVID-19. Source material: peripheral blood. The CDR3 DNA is TGTGCCAGTACCCTTCGGGGGTCTGTAAGGGGCTACACCTTC. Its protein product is CASTLRGSVRGYTF.